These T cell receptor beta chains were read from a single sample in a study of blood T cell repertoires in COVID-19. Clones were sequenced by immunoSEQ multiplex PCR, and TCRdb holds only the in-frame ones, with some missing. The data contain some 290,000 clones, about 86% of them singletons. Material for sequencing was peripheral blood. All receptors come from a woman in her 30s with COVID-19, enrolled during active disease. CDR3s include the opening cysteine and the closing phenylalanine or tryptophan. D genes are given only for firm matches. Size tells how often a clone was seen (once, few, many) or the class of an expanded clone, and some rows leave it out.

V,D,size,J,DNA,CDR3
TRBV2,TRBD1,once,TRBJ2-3,TGTGCCAGCAGCAAATTCGGACTTTCAGGGGGCGCGGGAAATACGCAGTATTTT,CASSKFGLSGGAGNTQYF
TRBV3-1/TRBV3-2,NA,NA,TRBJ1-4,TGTGCCAGAGGACAGACAAATGAAAAACTGTTTTTT,CARGQTNEKLFF
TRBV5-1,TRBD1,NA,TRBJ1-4,TGCGCCAGCACCACACAGGGGGCGCCTGAAAAACTGTTTTTT,CASTTQGAPEKLFF
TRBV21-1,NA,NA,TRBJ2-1,TGTGCCAGCACCTGCAGAAGCTACAATGAGCAGTTCTTC,CASTCRSYNEQFF
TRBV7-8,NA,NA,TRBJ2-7,TGTGCCAGCAGCTTTCGGCCCGACAGGGAGCAGTACTTC,CASSFRPDREQYF
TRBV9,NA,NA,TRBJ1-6,TGTGCCAGCAGCGTAGGGGGAGGGAATCCCCTCCACTTT,CASSVGGGNPLHF
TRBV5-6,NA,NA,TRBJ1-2,TGTGCCAGCTTTCTGTGGATGGGGAGCTATGGCTACACCTTC,CASFLWMGSYGYTF
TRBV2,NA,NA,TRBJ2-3,TGTGCCAGCAGTATGAGATCGGTTGGGCCTGGGGATACGCAGTATTTT,CASSMRSVGPGDTQYF
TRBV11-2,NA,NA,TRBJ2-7,TGTGCCAGCAGCTCCAACTCGGGGGGGGGACAGGGACCCTACGAGCAGTACTTC,CASSSNSGGGQGPYEQYF
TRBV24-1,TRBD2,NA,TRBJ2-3,TGTGCCACCAGTGATACCCCGGGAGGCGCAGATACGCAGTATTTT,CATSDTPGGADTQYF
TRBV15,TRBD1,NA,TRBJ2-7,TGTGCCACCAGCAGAGGACAGGGGGCCTACGAGCAGTACTTC,CATSRGQGAYEQYF
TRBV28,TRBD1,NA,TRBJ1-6,TGTGCCAGCAGTTTACACGGGACAGGGGCGAATAATTCACCCCTCCACTTT,CASSLHGTGANNSPLHF
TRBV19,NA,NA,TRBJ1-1,TGTGCCAGTAACTTACAGAATATGAACACTGAAGCTTTCTTT,CASNLQNMNTEAFF
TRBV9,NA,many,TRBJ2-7,TGTGCCAGCAGCGTAGGCGGGGGCCCCAGTCGCGAGCAGTACTTC,CASSVGGGPSREQYF
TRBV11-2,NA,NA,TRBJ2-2,TGTGCCAGCAGCTTAGTGGAGTACGGGGAGCTGTTTTTT,CASSLVEYGELFF
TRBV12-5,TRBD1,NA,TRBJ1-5,TGTGCTAGTGGTCGAGGGACAGGGGATCAGCCCCAGCATTTT,CASGRGTGDQPQHF
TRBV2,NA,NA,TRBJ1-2,TGTGCCAGCAGTGAATCATGGGGGCCGGATAACTATGGCTACACCTTC,CASSESWGPDNYGYTF
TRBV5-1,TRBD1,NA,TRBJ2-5,TGCGCCAGCAGCTCCACCGGGACAGGGGTTGAGACCCAGTACTTC,CASSSTGTGVETQYF
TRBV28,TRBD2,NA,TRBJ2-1,TGTGCCAGCAGTTTGAGGGGAGGGTCCTACAATGAGCAGTTCTTC,CASSLRGGSYNEQFF
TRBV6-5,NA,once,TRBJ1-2,TGTGCCAGCAGTTACTCGACTGGCTTTAACTATGGCTACACCTTC,CASSYSTGFNYGYTF
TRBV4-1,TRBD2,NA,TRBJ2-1,TGCGCCAGCAGCCAAGCTAGCGGGGGGGCTTGGAATGAGCAGTTCTTC,CASSQASGGAWNEQFF
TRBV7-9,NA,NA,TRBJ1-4,TGTGCCAGCAGCTTAGGTGCGGGGATAACTAATGAAAAACTGTTTTTT,CASSLGAGITNEKLFF
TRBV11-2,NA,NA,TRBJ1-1,TGTGCCAGCAGCTTCGGTCGGGGGAACACTGAAGCTTTCTTT,CASSFGRGNTEAFF
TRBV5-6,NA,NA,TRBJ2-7,TGTGCCAGCAGCTTGAAAGTAGCATACGAGCAGTACTTC,CASSLKVAYEQYF
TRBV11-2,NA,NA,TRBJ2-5,TGTGCCAGCAGCTTAGGAGTGTCTAGCACAGAGACCCAGTACTTC,CASSLGVSSTETQYF
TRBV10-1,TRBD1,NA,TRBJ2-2,TGCGCCAGCAGTGATCCTAACCCCGGGGGACAGGGTGAGGCCGGGGAGCTGTTTTTT,CASSDPNPGGQGEAGELFF
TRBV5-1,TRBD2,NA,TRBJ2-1,TGCGCCAGCAGCTTAATAGCGGGGGGGCCAAGTAATGAGCAGTTCTTC,CASSLIAGGPSNEQFF
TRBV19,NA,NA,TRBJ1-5,TGTGCCAGTACCATGCATTCGGGTAGCAATCAGCCCCAGCATTTT,CASTMHSGSNQPQHF
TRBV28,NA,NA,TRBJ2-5,TGTGCCAGCAGCCGTCCCCCAGATACCTACCAAGAGACCCAGTACTTC,CASSRPPDTYQETQYF
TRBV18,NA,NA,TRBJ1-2,TGTGCCAGCTCACCCGAGGCCTACAACAGGGATGGCTACACCTTC,CASSPEAYNRDGYTF
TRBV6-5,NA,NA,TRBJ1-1,TGTGCCAGCAGGGAGTGGGGGGTAGACGCTGAAGCTTTCTTT,CASREWGVDAEAFF
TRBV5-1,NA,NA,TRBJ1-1,TGCGCCAGCAGCCCGGGTCGGATTTGGAACACTGAAGCTTTCTTT,CASSPGRIWNTEAFF
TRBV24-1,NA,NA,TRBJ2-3,TGTGCCACCAGTGATTTTCGGGGGGCAGCAGATACGCAGTATTTT,CATSDFRGAADTQYF
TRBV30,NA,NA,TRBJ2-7,TGTGCCTGGAGTGGGGGGCTAGGGGCGAACGAGCAGTACTTC,CAWSGGLGANEQYF
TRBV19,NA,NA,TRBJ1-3,TGTGCCAGTACCCTACGGTGGAGTTCTGGAAACACCATATATTTT,CASTLRWSSGNTIYF
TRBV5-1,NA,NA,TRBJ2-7,TGCGCCAGCAGCTTGGCGGGATTATCGGGCGAGTACTTC,CASSLAGLSGEYF
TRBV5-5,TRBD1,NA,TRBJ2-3,TGTGCCAGCAGCCTTAACCCAGGGGGAACAGATACGCAGTATTTT,CASSLNPGGTDTQYF
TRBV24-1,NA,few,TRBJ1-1,TGTGCCACCTGTGGGAGGGCGGAGGTAGCTTTCTTT,CATCGRAEVAFF
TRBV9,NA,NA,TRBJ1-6,TGTGCCAGCAGCGTCGGGGGATATTCACCCCTCCACTTT,CASSVGGYSPLHF
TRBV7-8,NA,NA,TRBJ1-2,TGTGCCAGCAGGGGAGGGAATAGCGGCCATGGCTACACCTTC,CASRGGNSGHGYTF
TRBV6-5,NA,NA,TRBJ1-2,TGTGCCAGCAGCCAACGGACAGTTAATGGCTACACCTTC,CASSQRTVNGYTF
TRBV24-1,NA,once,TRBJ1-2,TGTGCCACCAGTGATTTGCTGGCACCGAACTATGGCTACACCTTC,CATSDLLAPNYGYTF
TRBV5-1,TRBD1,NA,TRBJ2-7,TGCGCCAGCCGAACCGGGACAGCAAAGAGCTACGAGCAGTACTTC,CASRTGTAKSYEQYF
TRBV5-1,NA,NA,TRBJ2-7,TGCGCCAGCAGCTTGGCCGGGGTTTTGTACGAGCAGTACTTC,CASSLAGVLYEQYF
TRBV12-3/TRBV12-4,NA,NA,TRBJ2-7,TGTGCCAGCGGCGGTGCTCGTTCCTACGAGCAGTACTTC,CASGGARSYEQYF
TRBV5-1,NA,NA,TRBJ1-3,TGCGCCAGCAGCACGGACAGCTCCCTCTCTGGAAACACCATATATTTT,CASSTDSSLSGNTIYF
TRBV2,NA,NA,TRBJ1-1,TGTGCCAGCAGTGGACAGGCCACTGAAGCTTTCTTT,CASSGQATEAFF
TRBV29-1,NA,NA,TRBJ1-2,TGCAGCGTGGAATCGGGACACTTTCCTAACTATGGCTACACCTTC,CSVESGHFPNYGYTF
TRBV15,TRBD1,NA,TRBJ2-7,TGTGCCACCAGCGAAGGGACAGACGACGAGCAGTACTTC,CATSEGTDDEQYF
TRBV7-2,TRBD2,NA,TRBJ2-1,TGTGCCAGCAGCTTTTCGGCTAGCGGGGGGAGTACCCGCCTTAATGAGCAGTTCTTC,CASSFSASGGSTRLNEQFF
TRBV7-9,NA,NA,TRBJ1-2,TGTGCCAGCAGCCTAGTACAGGTATCTGGCTACACCTTC,CASSLVQVSGYTF